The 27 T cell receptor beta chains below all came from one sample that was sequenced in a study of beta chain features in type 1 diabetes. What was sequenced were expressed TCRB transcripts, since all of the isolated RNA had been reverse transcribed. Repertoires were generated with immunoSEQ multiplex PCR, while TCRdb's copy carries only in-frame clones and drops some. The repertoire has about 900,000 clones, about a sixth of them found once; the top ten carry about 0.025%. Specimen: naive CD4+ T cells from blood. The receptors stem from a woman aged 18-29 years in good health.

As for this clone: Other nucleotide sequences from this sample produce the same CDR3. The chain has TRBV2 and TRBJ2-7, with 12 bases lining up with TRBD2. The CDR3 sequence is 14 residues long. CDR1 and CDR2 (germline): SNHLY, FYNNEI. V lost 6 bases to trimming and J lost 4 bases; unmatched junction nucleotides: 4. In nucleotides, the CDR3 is TGTGCCAGCAGCCTAGGGACTAGCGGGTACGAGCAGTACTTC. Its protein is CASSLGTSGYEQYF.

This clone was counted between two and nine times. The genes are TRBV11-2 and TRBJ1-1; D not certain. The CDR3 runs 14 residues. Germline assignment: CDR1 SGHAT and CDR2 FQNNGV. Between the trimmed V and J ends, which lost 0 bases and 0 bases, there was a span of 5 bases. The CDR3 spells CASSLDLVNTEAFF. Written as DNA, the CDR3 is TGTGCCAGCAGCTTAGATCTGGTGAACACTGAAGCTTTCTTT.

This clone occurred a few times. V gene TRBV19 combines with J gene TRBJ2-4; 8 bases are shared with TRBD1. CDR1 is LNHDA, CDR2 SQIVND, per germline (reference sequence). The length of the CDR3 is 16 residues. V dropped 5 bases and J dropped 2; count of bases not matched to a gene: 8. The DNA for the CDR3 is TGTGCCAGTAGTCCGCGACAGGGGAGCACCAAAAACATTCAGTACTTC. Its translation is CASSPRQGSTKNIQYF. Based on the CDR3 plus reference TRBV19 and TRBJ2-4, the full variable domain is DGGITQSPKYLFRKEGQNVTLSCEQNLNHDAMYWYRQDPGQGLRLIYYSQIVNDFQKGDIAEGYSVSREKKESFPLTVTSAQKNPTAFYLCASSPRQGSTKNIQYFGAGTRLSVL.

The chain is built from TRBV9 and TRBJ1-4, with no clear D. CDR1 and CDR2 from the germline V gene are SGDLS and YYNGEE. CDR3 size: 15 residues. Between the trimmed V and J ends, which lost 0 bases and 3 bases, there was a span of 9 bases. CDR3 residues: CASSVATDPNEKLFF. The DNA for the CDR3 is TGTGCCAGCAGCGTAGCTACTGACCCTAATGAAAAACTGTTTTTT.

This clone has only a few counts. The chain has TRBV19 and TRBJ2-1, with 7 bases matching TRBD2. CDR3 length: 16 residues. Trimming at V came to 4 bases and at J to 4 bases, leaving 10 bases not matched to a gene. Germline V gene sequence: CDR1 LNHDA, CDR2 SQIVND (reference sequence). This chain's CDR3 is CASSRRTRASYNEQFF. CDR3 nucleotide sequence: TGTGCCAGTAGTAGAAGGACTAGAGCGTCTTACAATGAGCAGTTCTTC.

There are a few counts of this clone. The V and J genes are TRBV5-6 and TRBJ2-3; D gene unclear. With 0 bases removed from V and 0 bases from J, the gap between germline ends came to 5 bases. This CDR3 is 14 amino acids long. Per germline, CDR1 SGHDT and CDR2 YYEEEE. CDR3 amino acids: CASSLAPSTDTQYF. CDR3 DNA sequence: TGTGCCAGCAGCTTGGCTCCGAGCACAGATACGCAGTATTTT.

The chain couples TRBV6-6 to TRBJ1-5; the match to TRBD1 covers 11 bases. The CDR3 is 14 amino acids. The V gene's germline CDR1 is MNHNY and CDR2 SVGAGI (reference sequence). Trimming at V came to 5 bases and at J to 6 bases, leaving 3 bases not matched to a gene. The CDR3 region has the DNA TGTGCCAGCAGTCGGACAGGGGGCGGTCAGCCCCAGCATTTT. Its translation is CASSRTGGGQPQHF.

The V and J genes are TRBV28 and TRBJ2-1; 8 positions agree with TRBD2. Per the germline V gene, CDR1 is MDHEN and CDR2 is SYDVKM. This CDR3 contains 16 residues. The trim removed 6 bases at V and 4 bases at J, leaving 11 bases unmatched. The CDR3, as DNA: TGTGCCAGCAGCTCAGTTCCGGGGACTAGTTACAATGAGCAGTTCTTC. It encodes CASSSVPGTSYNEQFF. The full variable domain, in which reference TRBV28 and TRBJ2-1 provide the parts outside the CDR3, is DVKVTQSSRYLVKRTGEKVFLECVQDMDHENMFWYRQDPGLGLRLIYFSYDVKMKEKGDIPEGYSVSREKKERFSLILESASTNQTSMYLCASSSVPGTSYNEQFFGPGTRLTVL.

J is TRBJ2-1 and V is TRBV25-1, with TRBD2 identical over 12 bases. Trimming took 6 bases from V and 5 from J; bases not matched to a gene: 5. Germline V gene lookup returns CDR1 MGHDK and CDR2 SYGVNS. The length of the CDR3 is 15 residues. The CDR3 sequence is CASRAGTSGHNEQFF. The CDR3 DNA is TGTGCCAGCAGGGCCGGGACTAGCGGGCACAATGAGCAGTTCTTC.

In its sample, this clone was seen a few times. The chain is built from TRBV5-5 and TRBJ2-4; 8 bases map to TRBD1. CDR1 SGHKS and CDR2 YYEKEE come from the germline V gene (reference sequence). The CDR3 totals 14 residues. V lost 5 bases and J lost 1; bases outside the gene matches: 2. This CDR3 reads CASSRQGAKNIQYF. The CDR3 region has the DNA TGTGCCAGCAGTCGACAGGGGGCCAAAAACATTCAGTACTTC.

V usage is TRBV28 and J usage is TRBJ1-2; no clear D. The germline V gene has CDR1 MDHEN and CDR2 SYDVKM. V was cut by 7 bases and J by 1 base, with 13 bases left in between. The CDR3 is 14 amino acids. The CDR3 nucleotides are TGTGCCAGCACCAACACCGGGGTTAACTATGGCTACACCTTC. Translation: CASTNTGVNYGYTF.

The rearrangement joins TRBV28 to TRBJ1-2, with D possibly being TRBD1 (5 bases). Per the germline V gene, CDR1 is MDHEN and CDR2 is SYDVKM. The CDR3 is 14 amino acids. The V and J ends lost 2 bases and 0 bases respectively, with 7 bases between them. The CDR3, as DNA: TGTGCCAGCAGTTTAGACAGAGCTAACTATGGCTACACCTTC. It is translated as CASSLDRANYGYTF.

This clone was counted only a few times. In DNA form, the CDR3 reads TGTGCCAGCAGCTTAAAGGGTCAGCCCCAGCATTTT. Translated, it gives CASSLKGQPQHF. The chain employs TRBV7-8 and TRBJ1-5; D gene unclear. The V end lost 2 bases, the J end lost 6 bases, and 5 bases lay between the germline ends. This CDR3 is 12 amino acids long. Per the germline V gene, CDR1 is SGHVS and CDR2 is FQNEAQ.

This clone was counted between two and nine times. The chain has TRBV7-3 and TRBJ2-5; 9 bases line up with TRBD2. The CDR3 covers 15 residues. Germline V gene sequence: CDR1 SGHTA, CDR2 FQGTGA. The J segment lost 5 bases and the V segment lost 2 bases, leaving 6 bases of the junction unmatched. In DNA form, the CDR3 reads TGTGCCAGCAGCTTAGCGGGAGGGCCAGCGGAGACCCAGTACTTC. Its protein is CASSLAGGPAETQYF.

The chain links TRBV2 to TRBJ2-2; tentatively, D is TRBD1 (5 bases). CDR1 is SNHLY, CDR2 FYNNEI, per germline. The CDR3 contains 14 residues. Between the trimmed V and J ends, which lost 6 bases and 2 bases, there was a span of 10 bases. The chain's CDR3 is CASRSGYNTGELFF. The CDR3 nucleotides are TGTGCCAGCAGGTCAGGGTACAACACCGGGGAGCTGTTTTTT.

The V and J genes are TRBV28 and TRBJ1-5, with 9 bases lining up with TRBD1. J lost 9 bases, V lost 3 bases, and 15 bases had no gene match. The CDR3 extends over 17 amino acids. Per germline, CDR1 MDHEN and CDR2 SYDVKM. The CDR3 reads CASSFYRAGTGRRPQHF. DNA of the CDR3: TGTGCCAGCAGTTTTTACCGTGCCGGGACAGGGCGTCGGCCCCAGCATTTT.

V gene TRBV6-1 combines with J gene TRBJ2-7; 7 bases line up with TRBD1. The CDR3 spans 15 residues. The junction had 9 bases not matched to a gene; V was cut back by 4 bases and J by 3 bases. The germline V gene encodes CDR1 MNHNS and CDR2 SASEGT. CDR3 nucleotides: TGTGCCAGCAGTGGTGCGACAGGGACACTCTACGAGCAGTACTTC. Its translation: CASSGATGTLYEQYF.

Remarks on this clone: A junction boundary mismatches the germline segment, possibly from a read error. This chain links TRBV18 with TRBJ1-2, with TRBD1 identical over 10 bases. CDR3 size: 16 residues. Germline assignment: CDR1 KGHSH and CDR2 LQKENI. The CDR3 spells CASSPPRGQGSHGYTF. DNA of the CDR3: TGTGCCAGCTCCCCACCCCGGGGACAGGGGAGTCATGGCTACACCTTC.

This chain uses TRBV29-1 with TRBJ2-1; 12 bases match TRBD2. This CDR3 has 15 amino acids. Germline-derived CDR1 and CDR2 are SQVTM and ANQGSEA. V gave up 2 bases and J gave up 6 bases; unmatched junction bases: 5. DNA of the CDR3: TGCAGCGTTGAAATCCTAGCGGGAGGGATCAATGAGCAGTTCTTC. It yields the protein CSVEILAGGINEQFF.

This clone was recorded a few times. CDR3: CASSPGGFRGGHTSTDTQYF. The CDR3 region has the DNA TGTGCCAGCAGCCCTGGGGGCTTCAGGGGGGGCCACACTAGCACAGATACGCAGTATTTT. J is TRBJ2-3 and V is TRBV9, with D tentatively TRBD1 or TRBD2 (7 bases each). The CDR3 loop spans 20 amino acids. Germline V gene lookup returns CDR1 SGDLS and CDR2 YYNGEE. Trimming took off 4 bases at V and 0 bases at J, with 27 bases between the two ends.

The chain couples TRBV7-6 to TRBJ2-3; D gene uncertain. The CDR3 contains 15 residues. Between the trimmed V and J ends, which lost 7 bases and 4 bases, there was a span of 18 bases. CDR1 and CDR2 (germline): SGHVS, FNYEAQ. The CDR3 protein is CASTPSGVRADTQYF. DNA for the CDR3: TGTGCCAGCACCCCCTCTGGGGTCCGGGCAGATACGCAGTATTTT.

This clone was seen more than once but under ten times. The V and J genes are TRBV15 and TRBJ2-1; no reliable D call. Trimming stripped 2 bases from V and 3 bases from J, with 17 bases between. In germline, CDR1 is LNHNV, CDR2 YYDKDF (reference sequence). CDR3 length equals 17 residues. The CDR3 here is CATSRTRLLRLYNEQFF. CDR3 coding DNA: TGTGCCACCAGCAGAACCCGACTCCTTCGACTCTACAATGAGCAGTTCTTC.

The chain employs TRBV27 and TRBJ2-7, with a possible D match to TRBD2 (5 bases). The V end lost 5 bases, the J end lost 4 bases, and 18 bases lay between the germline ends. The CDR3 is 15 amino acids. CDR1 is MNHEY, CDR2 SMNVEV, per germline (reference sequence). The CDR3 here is CASSPITLRGYEQYF. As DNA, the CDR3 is TGTGCCAGCAGTCCAATCACCCTACGGGGATACGAGCAGTACTTC.

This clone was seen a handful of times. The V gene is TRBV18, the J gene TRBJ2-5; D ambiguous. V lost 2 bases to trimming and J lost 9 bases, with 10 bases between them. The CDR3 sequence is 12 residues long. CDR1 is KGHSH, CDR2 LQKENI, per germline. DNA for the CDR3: TGTGCCAGCTCACCAGATCGGGCGTCCCAGTACTTC. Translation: CASSPDRASQYF. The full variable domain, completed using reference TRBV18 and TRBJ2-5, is NAGVMQNPRHLVRRRGQEARLRCSPMKGHSHVYWYRQLPEEGLKFMVYLQKENIIDESGMPKERFSAEFPKEGPSILRIQQVVRGDSAAYFCASSPDRASQYFGPGTRLLVL.

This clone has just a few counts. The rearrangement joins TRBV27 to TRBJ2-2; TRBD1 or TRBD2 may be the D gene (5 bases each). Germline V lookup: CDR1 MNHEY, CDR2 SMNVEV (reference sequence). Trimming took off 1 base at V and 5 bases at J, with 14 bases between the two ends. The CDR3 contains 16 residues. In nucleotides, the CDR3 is TGTGCCAGCAGTTTATATAAGGGGACGCCGACCGGGGAGCTGTTTTTT. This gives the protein CASSLYKGTPTGELFF.

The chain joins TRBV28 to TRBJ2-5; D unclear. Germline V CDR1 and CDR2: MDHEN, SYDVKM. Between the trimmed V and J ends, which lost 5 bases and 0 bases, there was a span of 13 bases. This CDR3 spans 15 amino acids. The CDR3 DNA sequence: TGTGCCAGCAGTCCCCCGACTGGGAACCAAGAGACCCAGTACTTC. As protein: CASSPPTGNQETQYF. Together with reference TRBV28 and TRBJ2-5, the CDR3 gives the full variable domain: DVKVTQSSRYLVKRTGEKVFLECVQDMDHENMFWYRQDPGLGLRLIYFSYDVKMKEKGDIPEGYSVSREKKERFSLILESASTNQTSMYLCASSPPTGNQETQYFGPGTRLLVL.

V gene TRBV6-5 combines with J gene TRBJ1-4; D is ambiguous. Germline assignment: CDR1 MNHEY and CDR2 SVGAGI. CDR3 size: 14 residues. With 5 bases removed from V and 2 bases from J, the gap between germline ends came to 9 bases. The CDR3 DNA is TGTGCCAGCAGTCAGACTCTCACTAATGAAAAACTGTTTTTT. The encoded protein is CASSQTLTNEKLFF.